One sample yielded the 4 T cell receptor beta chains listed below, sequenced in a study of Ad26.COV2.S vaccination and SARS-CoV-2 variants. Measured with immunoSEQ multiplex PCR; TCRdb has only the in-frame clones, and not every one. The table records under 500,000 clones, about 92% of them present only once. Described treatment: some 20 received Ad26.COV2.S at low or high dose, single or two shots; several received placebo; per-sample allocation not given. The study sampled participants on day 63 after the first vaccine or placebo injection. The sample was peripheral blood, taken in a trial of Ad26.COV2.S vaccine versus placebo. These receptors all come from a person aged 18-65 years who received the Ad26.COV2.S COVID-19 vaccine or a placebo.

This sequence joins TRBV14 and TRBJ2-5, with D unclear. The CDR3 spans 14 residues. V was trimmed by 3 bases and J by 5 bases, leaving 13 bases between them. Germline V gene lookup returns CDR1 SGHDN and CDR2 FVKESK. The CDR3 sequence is CASSHGGTRETQYF. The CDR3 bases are TGTGCCAGCAGCCACGGTGGAACCCGGGAGACCCAGTACTTC.

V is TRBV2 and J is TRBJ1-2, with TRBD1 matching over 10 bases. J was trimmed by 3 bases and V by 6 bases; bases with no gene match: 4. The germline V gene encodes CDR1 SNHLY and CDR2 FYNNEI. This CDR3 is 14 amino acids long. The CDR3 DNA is TGTGCCAGCAGGGACGGACAGGGGGACTATGGCTACACCTTC. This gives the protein CASRDGQGDYGYTF. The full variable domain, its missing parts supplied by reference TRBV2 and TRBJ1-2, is EPEVTQTPSHQVTQMGQEVILRCVPISNHLYFYWYRQILGQKVEFLVSFYNNEISEKSEIFDDQFSVERPDGSNFTLKIRSTKLEDSAMYFCASRDGQGDYGYTFGSGTRLTVV.

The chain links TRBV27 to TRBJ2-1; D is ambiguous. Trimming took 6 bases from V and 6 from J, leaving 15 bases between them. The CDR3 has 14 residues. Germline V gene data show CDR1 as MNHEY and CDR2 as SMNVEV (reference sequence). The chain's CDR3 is CASRIGRPGNEQFF. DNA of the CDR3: TGTGCCAGCAGAATTGGACGGCCGGGCAATGAGCAGTTCTTC.

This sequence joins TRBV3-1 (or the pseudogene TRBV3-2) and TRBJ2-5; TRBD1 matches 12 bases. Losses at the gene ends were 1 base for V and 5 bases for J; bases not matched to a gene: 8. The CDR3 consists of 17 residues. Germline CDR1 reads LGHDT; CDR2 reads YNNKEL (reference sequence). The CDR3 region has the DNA TGTGCCAGCAGCCAAGTTCGGGACAGGGGGCGACGTGAGACCCAGTACTTC. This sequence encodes CASSQVRDRGRRETQYF.